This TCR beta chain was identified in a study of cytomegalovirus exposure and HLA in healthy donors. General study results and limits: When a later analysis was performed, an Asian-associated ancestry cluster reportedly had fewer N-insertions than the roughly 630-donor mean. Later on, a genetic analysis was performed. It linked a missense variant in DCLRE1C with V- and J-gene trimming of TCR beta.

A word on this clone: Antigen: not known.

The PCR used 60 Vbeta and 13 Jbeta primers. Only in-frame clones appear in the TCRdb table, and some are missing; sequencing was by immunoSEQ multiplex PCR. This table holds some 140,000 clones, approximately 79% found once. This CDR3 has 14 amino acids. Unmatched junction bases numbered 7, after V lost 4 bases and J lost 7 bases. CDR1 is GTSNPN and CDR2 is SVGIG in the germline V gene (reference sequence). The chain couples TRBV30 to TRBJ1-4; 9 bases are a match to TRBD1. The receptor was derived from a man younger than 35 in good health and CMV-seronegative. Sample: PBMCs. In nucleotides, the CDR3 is TGTGCCTGGAAGTCTGGGACAGGGAGTGAAAAACTGTTTTTT. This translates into CAWKSGTGSEKLFF. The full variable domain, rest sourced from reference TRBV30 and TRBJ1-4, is SQTIHQWPATLVQPVGSPLSLECTVEGTSNPNLYWYRQAAGRGLQLLFYSVGIGQISSEVPQNLSASRPQDRQFILSSKKLLLSDSGFYLCAWKSGTGSEKLFFGSGTQLSVL.